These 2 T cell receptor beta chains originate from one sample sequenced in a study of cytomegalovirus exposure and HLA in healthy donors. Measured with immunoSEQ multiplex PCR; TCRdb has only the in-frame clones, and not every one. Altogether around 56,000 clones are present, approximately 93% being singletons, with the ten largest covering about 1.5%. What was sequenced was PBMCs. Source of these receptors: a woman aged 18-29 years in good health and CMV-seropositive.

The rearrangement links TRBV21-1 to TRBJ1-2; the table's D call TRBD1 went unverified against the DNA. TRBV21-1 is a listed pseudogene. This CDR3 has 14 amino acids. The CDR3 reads CASSGGDRDYGYTF. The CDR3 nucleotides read TGTGCCAGCAGCGGAGGGGACAGGGACTATGGCTACACCTTC.

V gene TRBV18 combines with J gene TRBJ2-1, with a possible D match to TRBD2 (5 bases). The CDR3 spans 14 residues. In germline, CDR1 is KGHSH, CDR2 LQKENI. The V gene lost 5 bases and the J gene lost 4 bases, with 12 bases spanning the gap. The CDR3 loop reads CASSSTTGYNEQFF. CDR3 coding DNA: TGTGCCAGCTCATCGACCACGGGGTACAATGAGCAGTTCTTC.